Described below is a single T cell receptor beta chain sequence and its context. These data belong to a study of blood T cell repertoires in COVID-19. Study-wide background: In each case, the material was cDNA or gDNA derived from T cells, B-cell-depleted T cells, or PBMCs.

Profiling relied on immunoSEQ multiplex PCR, and the TCRdb table lists in-frame clones only, not all of them. The sample carries roughly 52,000 clones, approximately 85% recorded once. The V segment lost 3 bases and the J segment 2 bases; nucleotides outside the gene matches: 9. The CDR3 loop spans 17 amino acids. CDR1 is LNHDA, CDR2 SQIVND, per germline (reference sequence). The chain links TRBV19 to TRBJ2-7; 11 bases are a match to TRBD2. The sample was peripheral blood. This TCR was recovered from a human donor in a cohort sampled during active COVID-19. The CDR3 region has the DNA TGTGCCAGTAGTATCAGGGGTGGGACTAGCGGAACCTACGAGCAGTACTTC. This encodes CASSIRGGTSGTYEQYF.